This T cell receptor beta chain was recorded in a study of T cell responses to AZD1222 COVID-19 vaccine. This clone was found once. Its antigen is unknown. Study observations and caveats: Sampling that yielded the repertoires occurred only after the peak T cell response. Following two doses of AZD1222, Spike-specific TCR breadth and depth rose. Females outnumbered males among donors, who were mostly white British; clonal diversity was possibly underestimated.

Profiled with immunoSEQ multiplex PCR; TCRdb holds only in-frame clones, not every one. The table includes 75,000 to 95,000 clones, around 88% detected once. The clonotype comes from an adult who received the MenACWY meningococcal vaccine as a control. The source material was peripheral blood, sampled 28 days after the second dose of the MenACWY control vaccine.

CDR3 loop: CASRSGLGSMNTEAFF. In nucleotides, the CDR3 is TGTGCCAGCAGAAGTGGCCTAGGCAGCATGAACACTGAAGCTTTCTTT. The chain uses TRBV27 and TRBJ1-1; D uncertain. Germline CDR1 is MNHEY and CDR2 is SMNVEV (reference sequence). The CDR3 covers 16 residues. Trimming cost V 6 bases and J 0 bases, with 17 bases left between them.